This TCR beta chain originates from a study of T cell changes during pregnancy in multiple sclerosis. This table comes from immunoSEQ multiplex PCR, and its TCRdb copy is limited to in-frame clones, with some not included. The sample carries 84,000 or so clones, about 94% recorded once. The CDR3 loop spans 14 amino acids. V was pared by 5 bases and J by 4 bases, with 14 bases between. Germline CDR1 is PRHDT and CDR2 is FYEKMQ (reference sequence). The source of this sequence is a female donor with multiple sclerosis, enrolled in a pregnancy study. The input for sequencing was peripheral blood, taken in the third trimester of pregnancy. The rearrangement links TRBV13 to TRBJ1-2; D is possibly TRBD1 (6 bases). For the CDR3, the DNA is TGTGCCAGCAGCCCGGACAGAAATCCCTATGGCTACACCTTC. Residues: CASSPDRNPYGYTF. The complete variable domain, with remaining parts taken from reference TRBV13 and TRBJ1-2, reads AAGVIQSPRHLIKEKRETATLKCYPIPRHDTVYWYQQGPGQDPQFLISFYEKMQSDKGSIPDRFSAQQFSDYHSELNMSSLELGDSALYFCASSPDRNPYGYTFGSGTRLTVV.